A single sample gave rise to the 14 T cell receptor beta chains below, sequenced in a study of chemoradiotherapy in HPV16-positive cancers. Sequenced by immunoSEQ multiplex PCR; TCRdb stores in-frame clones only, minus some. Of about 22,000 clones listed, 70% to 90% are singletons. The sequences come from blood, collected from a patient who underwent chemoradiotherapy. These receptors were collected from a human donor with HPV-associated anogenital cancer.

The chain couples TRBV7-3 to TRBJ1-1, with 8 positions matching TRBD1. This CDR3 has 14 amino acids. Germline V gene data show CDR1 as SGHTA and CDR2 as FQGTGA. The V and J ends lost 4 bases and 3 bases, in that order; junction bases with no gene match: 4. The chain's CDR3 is CASSSTGEDTEAFF. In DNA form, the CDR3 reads TGTGCCAGCAGCTCGACAGGGGAAGACACTGAAGCTTTCTTT.

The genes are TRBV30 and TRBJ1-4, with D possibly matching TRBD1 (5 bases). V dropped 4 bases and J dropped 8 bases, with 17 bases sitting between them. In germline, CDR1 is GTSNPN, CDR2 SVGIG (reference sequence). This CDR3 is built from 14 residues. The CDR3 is CAWTTRGGVEKLFF. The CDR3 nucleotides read TGTGCCTGGACCACCCGCGGGGGGGTCGAAAAACTGTTTTTT.

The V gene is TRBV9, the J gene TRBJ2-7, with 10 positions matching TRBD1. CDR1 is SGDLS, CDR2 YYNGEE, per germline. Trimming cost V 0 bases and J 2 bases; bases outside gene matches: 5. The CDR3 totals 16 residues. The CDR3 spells CASSVVGGQGPYEQYF. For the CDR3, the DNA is TGTGCCAGCAGCGTAGTGGGGGGACAGGGGCCCTACGAGCAGTACTTC.

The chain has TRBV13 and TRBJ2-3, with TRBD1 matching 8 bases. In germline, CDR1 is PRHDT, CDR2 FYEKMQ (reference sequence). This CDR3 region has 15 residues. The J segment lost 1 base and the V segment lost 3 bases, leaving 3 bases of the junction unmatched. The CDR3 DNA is TGTGCCAGCAGCTTCAAGACAGGGGGCACAGATACGCAGTATTTT. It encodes CASSFKTGGTDTQYF.

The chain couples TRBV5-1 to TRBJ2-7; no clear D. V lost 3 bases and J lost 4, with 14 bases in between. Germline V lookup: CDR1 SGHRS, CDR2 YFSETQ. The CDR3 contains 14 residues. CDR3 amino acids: CASSSDGRPYEQYV. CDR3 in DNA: TGCGCCAGCAGCTCGGACGGACGCCCTTACGAGCAGTACGTC.

The DNA of the CDR3 is TGTGCCAGCAGCTTACGACTCTTGGGACTAGCGGGCGTCAATGAGCAGTTCTTC. Its protein is CASSLRLLGLAGVNEQFF. The chain recombines TRBV7-2 with TRBJ2-1, with 12 nucleotides matching TRBD2. This CDR3 spans 18 amino acids. In germline, CDR1 is SGHTA, CDR2 FQGNSA. With 2 bases clipped from V and 6 bases from J, the junction kept 11 bases outside the gene matches.

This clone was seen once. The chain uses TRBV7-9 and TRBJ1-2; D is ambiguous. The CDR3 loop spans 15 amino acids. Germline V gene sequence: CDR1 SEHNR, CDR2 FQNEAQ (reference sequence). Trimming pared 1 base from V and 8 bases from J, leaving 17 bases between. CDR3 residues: CASSLEAVRARGYTF. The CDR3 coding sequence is TGTGCCAGCAGCTTAGAGGCGGTCAGAGCTAGAGGCTACACCTTC. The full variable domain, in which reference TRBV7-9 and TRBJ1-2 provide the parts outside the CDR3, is DTGVSQNPRHKITKRGQNVTFRCDPISEHNRLYWYRQTLGQGPEFLTYFQNEAQLEKSRLLSDRFSAERPKGSFSTLEIQRTEQGDSAMYLCASSLEAVRARGYTFGSGTRLTVV.

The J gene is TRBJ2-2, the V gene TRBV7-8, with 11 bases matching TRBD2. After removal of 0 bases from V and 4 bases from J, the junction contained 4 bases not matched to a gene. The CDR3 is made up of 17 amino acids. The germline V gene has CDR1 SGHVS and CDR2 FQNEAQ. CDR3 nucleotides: TGTGCCAGCAGCTTAGCGGTGGGACTAGCGGCCACCGGGGAGCTGTTTTTT. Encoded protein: CASSLAVGLAATGELFF. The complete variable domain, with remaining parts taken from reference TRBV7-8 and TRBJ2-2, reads GAGVSQSPRYKVAKRGQDVALRCDPISGHVSLFWYQQALGQGPEFLTYFQNEAQLDKSGLPSDRFFAERPEGSVSTLKIQRTQQEDSAVYLCASSLAVGLAATGELFFGEGSRLTVL.

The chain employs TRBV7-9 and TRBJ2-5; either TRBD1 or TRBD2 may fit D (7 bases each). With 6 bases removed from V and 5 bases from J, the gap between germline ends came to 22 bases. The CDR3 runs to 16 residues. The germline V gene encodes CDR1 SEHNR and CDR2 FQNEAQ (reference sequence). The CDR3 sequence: CASSPQAPQGGETQYF. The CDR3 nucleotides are TGTGCCAGCAGTCCACAAGCCCCGCAGGGGGGGGAGACCCAGTACTTC.

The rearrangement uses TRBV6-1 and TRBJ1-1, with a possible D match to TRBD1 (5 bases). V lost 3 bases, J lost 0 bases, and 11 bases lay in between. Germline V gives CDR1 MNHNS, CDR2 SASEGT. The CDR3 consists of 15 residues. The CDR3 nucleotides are TGTGCCAGCAGTGACACAGGCGCCTTGAACACTGAAGCTTTCTTT. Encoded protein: CASSDTGALNTEAFF.

The CDR3: CASSLSTGWDEQFF. In DNA, the CDR3 is TGCGCCAGCAGCTTATCGACAGGGTGGGATGAGCAGTTCTTC. J is TRBJ2-1 and V is TRBV5-1; 7 nucleotides line up with TRBD1. CDR3 size: 14 residues. V lost 2 bases to trimming and J lost 8 bases; unmatched junction nucleotides: 7. The germline CDR1 and CDR2 sequences are SGHRS and YFSETQ.

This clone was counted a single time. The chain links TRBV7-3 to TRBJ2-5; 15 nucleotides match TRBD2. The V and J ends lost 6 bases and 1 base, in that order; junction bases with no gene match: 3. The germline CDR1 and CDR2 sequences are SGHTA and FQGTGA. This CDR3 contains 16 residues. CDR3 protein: CASSQGLAGGQETQYF. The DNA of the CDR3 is TGTGCCAGCAGTCAGGGACTAGCGGGGGGCCAAGAGACCCAGTACTTC.

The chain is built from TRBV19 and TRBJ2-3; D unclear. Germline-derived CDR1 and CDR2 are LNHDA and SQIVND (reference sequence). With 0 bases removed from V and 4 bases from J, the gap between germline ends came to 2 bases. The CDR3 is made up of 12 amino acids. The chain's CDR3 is CASSIDADTQYF. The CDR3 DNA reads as TGTGCCAGTAGTATAGATGCAGATACGCAGTATTTT.

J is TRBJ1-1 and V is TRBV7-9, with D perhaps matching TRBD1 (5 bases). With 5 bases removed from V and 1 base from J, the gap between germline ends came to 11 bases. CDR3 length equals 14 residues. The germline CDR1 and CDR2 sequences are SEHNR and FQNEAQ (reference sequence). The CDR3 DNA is TGTGCCAGCAGCCCCTCCGACAGGAACACTGAAGCTTTCTTT. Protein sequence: CASSPSDRNTEAFF.